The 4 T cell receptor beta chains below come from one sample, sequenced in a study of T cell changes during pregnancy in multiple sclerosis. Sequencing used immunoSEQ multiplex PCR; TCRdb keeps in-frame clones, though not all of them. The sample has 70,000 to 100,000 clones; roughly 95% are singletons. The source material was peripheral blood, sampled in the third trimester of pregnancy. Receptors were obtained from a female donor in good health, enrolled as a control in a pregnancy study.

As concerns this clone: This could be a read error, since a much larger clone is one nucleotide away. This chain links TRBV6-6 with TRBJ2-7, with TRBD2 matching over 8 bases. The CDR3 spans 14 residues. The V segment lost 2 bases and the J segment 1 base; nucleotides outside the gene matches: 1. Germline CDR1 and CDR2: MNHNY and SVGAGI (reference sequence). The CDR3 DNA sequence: TGTGCCAGCAGTTACGAGCGGGGGTCCTACGAGCAGTACTTC. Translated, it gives CASSYERGSYEQYF.

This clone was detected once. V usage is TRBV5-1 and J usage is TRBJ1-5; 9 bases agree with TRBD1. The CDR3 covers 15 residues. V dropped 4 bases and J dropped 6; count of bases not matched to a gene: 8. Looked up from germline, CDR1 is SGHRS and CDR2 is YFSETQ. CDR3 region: CASSPGQGRAQPQHF. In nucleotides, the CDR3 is TGCGCCAGCAGCCCCGGACAGGGGAGAGCTCAGCCCCAGCATTTT.

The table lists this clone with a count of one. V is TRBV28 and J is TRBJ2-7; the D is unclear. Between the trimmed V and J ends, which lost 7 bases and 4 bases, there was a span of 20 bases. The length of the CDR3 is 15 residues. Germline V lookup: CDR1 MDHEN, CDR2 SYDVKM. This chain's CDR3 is CASKIPEFSYYEQYF. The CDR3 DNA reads TGTGCCAGCAAGATACCCGAGTTCTCCTATTACGAGCAGTACTTC.

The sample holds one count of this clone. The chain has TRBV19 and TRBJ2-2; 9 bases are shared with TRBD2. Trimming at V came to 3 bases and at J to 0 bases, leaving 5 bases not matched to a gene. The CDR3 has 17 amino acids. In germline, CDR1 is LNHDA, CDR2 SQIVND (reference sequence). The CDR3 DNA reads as TGTGCCAGTAGTATCCGCACTAGCGGGTCGAACACCGGGGAGCTGTTTTTT. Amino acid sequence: CASSIRTSGSNTGELFF.